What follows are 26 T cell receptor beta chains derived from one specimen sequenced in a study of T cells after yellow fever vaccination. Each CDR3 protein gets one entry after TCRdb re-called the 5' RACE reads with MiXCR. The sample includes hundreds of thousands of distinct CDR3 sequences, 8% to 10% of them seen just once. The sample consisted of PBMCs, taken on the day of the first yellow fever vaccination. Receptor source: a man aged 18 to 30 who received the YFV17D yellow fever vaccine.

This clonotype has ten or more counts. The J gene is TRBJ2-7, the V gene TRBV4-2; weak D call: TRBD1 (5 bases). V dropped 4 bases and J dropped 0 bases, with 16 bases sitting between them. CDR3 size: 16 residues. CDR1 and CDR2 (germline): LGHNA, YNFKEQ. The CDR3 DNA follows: TGTGCCAGCAGCCCGCATGGCACAGGTGTCTCCTACGAGCAGTACTTC. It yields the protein CASSPHGTGVSYEQYF.

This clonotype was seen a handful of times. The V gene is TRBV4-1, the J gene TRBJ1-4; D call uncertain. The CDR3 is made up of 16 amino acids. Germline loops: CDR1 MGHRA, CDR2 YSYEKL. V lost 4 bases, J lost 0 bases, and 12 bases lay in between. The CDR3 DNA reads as TGCGCCAGCAGCCGTATCGGGAGTGCAACTAATGAAAAACTGTTTTTT. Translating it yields CASSRIGSATNEKLFF.

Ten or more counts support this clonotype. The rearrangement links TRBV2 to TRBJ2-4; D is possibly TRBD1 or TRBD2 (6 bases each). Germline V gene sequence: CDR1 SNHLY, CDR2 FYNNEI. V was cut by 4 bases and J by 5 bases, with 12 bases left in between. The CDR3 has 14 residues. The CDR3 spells CASSVRGQENIQYF. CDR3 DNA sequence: TGTGCCAGCAGTGTACGGGGGCAGGAAAACATTCAGTACTTC.

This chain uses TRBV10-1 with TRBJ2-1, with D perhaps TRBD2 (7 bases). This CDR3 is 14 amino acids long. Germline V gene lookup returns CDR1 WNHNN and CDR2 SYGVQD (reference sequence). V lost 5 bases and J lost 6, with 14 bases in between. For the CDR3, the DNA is TGCGCCAGCAGTCTGCGGGGGCCCGGCAATGAGCAGTTCTTC. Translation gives CASSLRGPGNEQFF.

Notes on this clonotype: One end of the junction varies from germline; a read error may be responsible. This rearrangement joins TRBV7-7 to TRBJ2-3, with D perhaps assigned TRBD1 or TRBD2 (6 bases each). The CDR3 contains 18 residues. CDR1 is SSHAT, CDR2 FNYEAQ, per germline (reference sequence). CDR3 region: CASSLEGIGRGGTDAQYF. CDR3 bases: TGTGCTAGCAGCTTAGAGGGTATTGGCAGGGGAGGCACAGATGCGCAGTATTTT.

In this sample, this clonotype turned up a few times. The CDR3 sequence is CSARRPGPQMAEQYF. CDR3 nucleotide sequence: TGCAGTGCTAGAAGACCGGGTCCCCAGATGGCCGAGCAGTACTTC. This sequence joins TRBV20-1 and TRBJ2-7; D uncertain. V was cut by 2 bases and J by 6 bases, with 20 bases left in between. The CDR3 runs to 15 residues. From germline, CDR1 is DFQATT and CDR2 SNEGSKA (reference sequence).

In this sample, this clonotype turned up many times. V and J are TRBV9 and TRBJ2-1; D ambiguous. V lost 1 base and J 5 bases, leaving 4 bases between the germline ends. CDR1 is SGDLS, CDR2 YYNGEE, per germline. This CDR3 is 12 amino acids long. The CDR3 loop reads CASSVPHNEQFF. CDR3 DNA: TGTGCCAGCAGCGTACCCCACAATGAGCAGTTCTTC.

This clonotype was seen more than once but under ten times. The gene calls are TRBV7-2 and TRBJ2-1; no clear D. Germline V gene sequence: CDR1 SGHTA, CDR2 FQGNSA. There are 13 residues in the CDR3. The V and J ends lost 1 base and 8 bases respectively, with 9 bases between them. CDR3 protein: CASSLVFLYEQFF. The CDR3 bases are TGTGCCAGCAGCTTAGTTTTCTTGTATGAGCAGTTCTTC.

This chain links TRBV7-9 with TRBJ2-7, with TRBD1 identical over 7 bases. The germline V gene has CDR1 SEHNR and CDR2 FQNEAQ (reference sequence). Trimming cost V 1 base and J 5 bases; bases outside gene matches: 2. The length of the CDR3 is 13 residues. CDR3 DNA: TGTGCCAGCAGCTTAGGAGGGGGCCACGAGCAGTACGTC. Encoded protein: CASSLGGGHEQYV.

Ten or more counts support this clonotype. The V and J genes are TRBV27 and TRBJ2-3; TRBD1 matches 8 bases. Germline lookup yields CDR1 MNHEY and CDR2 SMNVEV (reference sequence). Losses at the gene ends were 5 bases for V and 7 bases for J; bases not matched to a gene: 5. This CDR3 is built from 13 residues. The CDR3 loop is CASSPRTGYTQYF. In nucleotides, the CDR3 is TGTGCCAGCAGTCCCCGGACAGGGTATACGCAGTATTTT.

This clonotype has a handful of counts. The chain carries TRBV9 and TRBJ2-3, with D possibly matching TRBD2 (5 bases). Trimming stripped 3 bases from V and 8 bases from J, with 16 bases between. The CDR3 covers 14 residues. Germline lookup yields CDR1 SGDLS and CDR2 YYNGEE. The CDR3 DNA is TGTGCCAGCAGCGCCGGGATCTCCATACTTACGCAGTATTTT. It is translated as CASSAGISILTQYF.

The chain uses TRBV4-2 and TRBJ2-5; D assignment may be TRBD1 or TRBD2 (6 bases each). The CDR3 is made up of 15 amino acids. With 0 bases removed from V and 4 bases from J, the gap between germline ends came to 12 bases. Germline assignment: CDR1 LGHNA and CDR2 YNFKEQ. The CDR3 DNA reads TGTGCCAGCAGCCAAGAGAAGGGGGGAGCAGAGACCCAGTACTTC. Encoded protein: CASSQEKGGAETQYF.

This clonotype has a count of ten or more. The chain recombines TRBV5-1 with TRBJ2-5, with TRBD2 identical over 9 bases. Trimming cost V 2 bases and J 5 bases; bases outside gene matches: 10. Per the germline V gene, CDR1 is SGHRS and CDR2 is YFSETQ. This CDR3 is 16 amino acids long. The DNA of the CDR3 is TGCGCCAGCAGCTTAGAGTCTAGCGGGGAGGGCGAGACCCAGTACTTC. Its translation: CASSLESSGEGETQYF.

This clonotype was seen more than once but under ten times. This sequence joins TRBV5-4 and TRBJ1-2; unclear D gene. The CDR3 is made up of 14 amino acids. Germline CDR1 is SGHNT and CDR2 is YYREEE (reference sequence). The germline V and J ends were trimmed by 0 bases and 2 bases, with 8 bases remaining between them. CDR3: CASSLDLGNYGYTF. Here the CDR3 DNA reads TGTGCCAGCAGCTTGGACTTGGGAAACTATGGCTACACCTTC.

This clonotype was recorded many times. The CDR3 region has the DNA TGTGCCGCAGGGAGGGAAGGAACCGGGGAGCTGTTTTTT. This sequence encodes CAAGREGTGELFF. The chain couples TRBV10-3 to TRBJ2-2; 7 nucleotides align to TRBD2. V shed 11 bases, J shed 5 bases, and the junction held 8 bases outside the gene matches. Germline CDR1 and CDR2: ENHRY and SYGVKD. This CDR3 region has 13 residues.

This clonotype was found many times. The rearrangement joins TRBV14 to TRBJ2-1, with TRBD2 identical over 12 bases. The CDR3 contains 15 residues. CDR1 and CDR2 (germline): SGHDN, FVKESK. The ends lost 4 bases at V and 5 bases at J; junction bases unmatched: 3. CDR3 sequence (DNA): TGTGCCAGCAGCCCCCTAGCGGGGGGGAACAATGAGCAGTTCTTC. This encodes CASSPLAGGNNEQFF.

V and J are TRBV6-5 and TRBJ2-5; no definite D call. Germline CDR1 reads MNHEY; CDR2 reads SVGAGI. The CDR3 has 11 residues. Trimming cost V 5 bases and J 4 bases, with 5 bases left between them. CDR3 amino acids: CASSGRETQYF. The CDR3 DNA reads TGTGCCAGCAGTGGACGAGAGACCCAGTACTTC.

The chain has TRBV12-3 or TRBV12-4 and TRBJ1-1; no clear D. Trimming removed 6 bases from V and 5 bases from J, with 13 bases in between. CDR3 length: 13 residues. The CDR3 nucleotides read TGTGCCAGCAGGCAGGCGACGAGGACTGAAGCTTTCTTT. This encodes CASRQATRTEAFF.

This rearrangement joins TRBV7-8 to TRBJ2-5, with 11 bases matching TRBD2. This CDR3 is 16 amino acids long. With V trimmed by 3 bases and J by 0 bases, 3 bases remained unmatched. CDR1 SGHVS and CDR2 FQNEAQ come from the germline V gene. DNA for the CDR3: TGTGCCAGCAGCTTCCGACTAGCGGGGAACCAAGAGACCCAGTACTTC. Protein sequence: CASSFRLAGNQETQYF.

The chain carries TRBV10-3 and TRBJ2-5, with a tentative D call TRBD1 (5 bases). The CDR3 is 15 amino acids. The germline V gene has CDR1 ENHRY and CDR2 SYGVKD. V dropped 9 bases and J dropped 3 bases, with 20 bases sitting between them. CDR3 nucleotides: TGTGCCATGGCCCTCGGTGGGGCGCCCGAAGAGACCCAGTACTTC. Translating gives CAMALGGAPEETQYF.

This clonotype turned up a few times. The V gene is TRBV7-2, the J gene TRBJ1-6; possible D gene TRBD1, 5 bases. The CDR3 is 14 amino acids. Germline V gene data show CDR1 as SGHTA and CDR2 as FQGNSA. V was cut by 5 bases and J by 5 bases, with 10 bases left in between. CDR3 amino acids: CASSHPGDNSPLHF. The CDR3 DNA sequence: TGTGCCAGCAGCCACCCGGGGGATAATTCACCCCTCCACTTT.

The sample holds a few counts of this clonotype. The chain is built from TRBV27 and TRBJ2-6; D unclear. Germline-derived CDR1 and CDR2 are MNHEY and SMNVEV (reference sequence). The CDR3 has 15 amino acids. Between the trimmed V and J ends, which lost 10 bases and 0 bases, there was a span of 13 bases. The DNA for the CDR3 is TGTGCCACCCGTCCGGCGACCTCTGGGGCCAACGTCCTGACTTTC. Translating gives CATRPATSGANVLTF.

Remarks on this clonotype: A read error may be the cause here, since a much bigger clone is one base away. CDR3 in DNA: TGTGCCACCAGCATAGATAAAACAGGGATTAACGAGCAGTACGTC. It specifies CATSIDKTGINEQYV. J is TRBJ2-7 and V is TRBV15; D is perhaps TRBD1 (6 bases). The CDR3 runs 15 residues. In germline, CDR1 is LNHNV, CDR2 YYDKDF (reference sequence). V dropped 4 bases and J dropped 5 bases, with 18 bases sitting between them.

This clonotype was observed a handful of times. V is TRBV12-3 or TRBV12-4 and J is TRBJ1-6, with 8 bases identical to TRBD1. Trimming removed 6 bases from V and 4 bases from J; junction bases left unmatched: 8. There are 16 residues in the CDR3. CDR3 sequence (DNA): TGTGCCAGCAGACCGACAGGGGTTCTGTATAATTCACCCCTCCACTTT. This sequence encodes CASRPTGVLYNSPLHF.

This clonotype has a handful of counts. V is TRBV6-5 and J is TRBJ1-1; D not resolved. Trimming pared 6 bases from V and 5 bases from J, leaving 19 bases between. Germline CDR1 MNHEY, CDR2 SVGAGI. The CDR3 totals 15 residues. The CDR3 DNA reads TGTGCCAGCAGATACGCGGGAGCAGATCGTACTGAAGCTTTCTTT. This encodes CASRYAGADRTEAFF.

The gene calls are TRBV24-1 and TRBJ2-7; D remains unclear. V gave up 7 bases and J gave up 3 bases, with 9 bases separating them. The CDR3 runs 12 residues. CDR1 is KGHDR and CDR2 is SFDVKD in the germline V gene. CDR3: CATRKKVYEQYV. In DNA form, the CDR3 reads TGTGCCACCAGAAAAAAGGTCTACGAGCAGTACGTC.